This entry lists 14 T cell receptor beta chains sequenced from one sample in a study of human T cells and chemical hapten exposure. The time point was: pre-sensitization, week 0. As for treatment: therapeutic diphenylcyclopropenone sensitization with weekly scalp DPC. Unfractionated whole blood was the source of the extracted total RNA. Via MiXCR, TCRdb re-called the RACE reads, giving one row per CDR3 protein. Among approximately 52,000 distinct CDR3 sequences listed, more than 9% were seen once. Sequences were derived from whole blood, sampled in connection with sensitization to the hapten diphenylcyclopropenone (DPC). These TCRs come from a woman aged 30 to 39 with alopecia areata. Some clones in this sample may be carry-over from other donors' samples.

This clonotype has a handful of counts. The genes are TRBV3-1 and TRBJ1-5; D is unresolved. Germline V gene data show CDR1 as LGHDT and CDR2 as YNNKEL (reference sequence). Trimming pared 2 bases from V and 7 bases from J, leaving 9 bases between. CDR3 size: 13 residues. CDR3 amino acids: CASSQRSSQPQHF. CDR3 nucleotide sequence: TGTGCCAGCAGCCAACGTTCCAGCCAGCCCCAGCATTTT.

Ten or more counts support this clonotype. J is TRBJ2-7 and V is TRBV3-1; no reliable D call. Trimming pared 3 bases from V and 4 bases from J, leaving 4 bases between. Germline CDR1 and CDR2: LGHDT and YNNKEL (reference sequence). The CDR3 runs 11 residues. The CDR3 loop is CASSQVYEQYF. In DNA form, the CDR3 reads TGTGCCAGCAGCCAGGTATACGAGCAGTACTTC.

The rearrangement links TRBV20-1 to TRBJ1-5; perhaps TRBD1 as D (5 bases). Germline V gene lookup returns CDR1 DFQATT and CDR2 SNEGSKA (reference sequence). The CDR3 loop spans 16 amino acids. Trimming pared 5 bases from V and 2 bases from J, leaving 19 bases between. This CDR3 reads CSADDGFSGRNQPQHF. The CDR3, as DNA: TGCAGTGCTGACGACGGGTTCTCGGGGCGCAATCAGCCCCAGCATTTT.

The chain joins TRBV28 to TRBJ1-6; D is perhaps TRBD1 (5 bases). Trimming removed 7 bases at V and 9 bases at J, with 13 bases between. The CDR3 extends over 13 amino acids. CDR1 and CDR2 from the germline V gene are MDHEN and SYDVKM. DNA of the CDR3: TGTGCCAGCAAGAACCGGGGCGGTTCACCCCTCCACTTT. Protein product: CASKNRGGSPLHF.

The chain combines TRBV7-9 with TRBJ2-3; D is undetermined. The CDR3 loop spans 13 amino acids. V was clipped by 1 base and J by 4 bases, with 6 bases between them. The V gene's germline CDR1 is SEHNR and CDR2 FQNEAQ (reference sequence). For the CDR3, the DNA is TGTGCCAGCAGCTTAGATGGGGCAGATACGCAGTATTTT. Translating it yields CASSLDGADTQYF.

This clonotype came up a few times. The J gene is TRBJ2-3, the V gene TRBV3-1; D uncertain. Trimming removed 3 bases at V and 4 bases at J, with 8 bases between. The length of the CDR3 is 13 residues. Germline V gene sequence: CDR1 LGHDT, CDR2 YNNKEL (reference sequence). CDR3 DNA sequence: TGTGCCAGCAGCCATTTCTCCCCAGATACGCAGTATTTT. It yields the protein CASSHFSPDTQYF.

The chain combines TRBV12-3 or TRBV12-4 with TRBJ2-3, with 9 bases lining up with TRBD1. The CDR3 is made up of 14 amino acids. Unmatched junction bases numbered 11, after V lost 6 bases and J lost 10 bases. This CDR3 is CASSWVPGQGAQYF. In DNA form, the CDR3 reads TGTGCCAGCAGCTGGGTACCGGGACAGGGAGCGCAGTATTTT.

The rearrangement joins TRBV18 to TRBJ2-1; D call uncertain. CDR3 size: 15 residues. Trimming took 0 bases from V and 1 from J, leaving 7 bases between them. CDR1 is KGHSH and CDR2 is LQKENI in the germline V gene. CDR3 DNA sequence: TGTGCCAGCTCACCACCGGTCATTTCCTACAATGAGCAGTTCTTC. It yields the protein CASSPPVISYNEQFF. The variable domain in full, completed from reference TRBV18 and TRBJ2-1, reads NAGVMQNPRHLVRRRGQEARLRCSPMKGHSHVYWYRQLPEEGLKFMVYLQKENIIDESGMPKERFSAEFPKEGPSILRIQQVVRGDSAAYFCASSPPVISYNEQFFGPGTRLTVL.

This clonotype has ten or more counts. The genes are TRBV6-5 and TRBJ2-2; 9 bases line up with TRBD1. The CDR3 contains 16 residues. Germline V gene sequence: CDR1 MNHEY, CDR2 SVGAGI. Trimming took 6 bases from V and 8 from J; bases not matched to a gene: 13. The CDR3, as DNA: TGTGCCAGCAGCTTACTCCCGGACAGGGGCCCTGGGGAGCTGTTTTTT. Protein sequence: CASSLLPDRGPGELFF.

J is TRBJ1-5 and V is TRBV20-1, with D perhaps TRBD1 (6 bases). The CDR3 is 13 amino acids. Trimming took 0 bases from V and 5 from J, leaving 8 bases between them. Germline V gene data show CDR1 as DFQATT and CDR2 as SNEGSKA (reference sequence). Here the CDR3 reads CSARDAGDQPQHF. CDR3 nucleotides: TGCAGTGCTAGAGATGCAGGGGATCAGCCCCAGCATTTT.

In this sample, this clonotype turned up a few times. The chain employs TRBV25-1 and TRBJ1-2, with 8 bases aligning to TRBD1. Losses at the gene ends were 4 bases for V and 2 bases for J; bases not matched to a gene: 6. CDR1 and CDR2 from the germline V gene are MGHDK and SYGVNS. The CDR3 spans 15 residues. The CDR3 sequence: CASSGDHRGNYGYTF. CDR3 DNA: TGTGCCAGCAGTGGGGACCACAGGGGGAACTATGGCTACACCTTC.

The chain employs TRBV30 and TRBJ1-1; TRBD1 agrees at 8 bases. Germline-derived CDR1 and CDR2 are GTSNPN and SVGIG (reference sequence). The junction had 4 bases not matched to a gene; V was cut back by 5 bases and J by 2 bases. This CDR3 comprises 13 residues. In DNA, the CDR3 is TGTGCCTGGGGACAGGGCTTCAACACTGAAGCTTTCTTT. Translating gives CAWGQGFNTEAFF.

This clonotype was counted at least ten times. The chain employs TRBV5-1 and TRBJ1-1; possibly TRBD1 for D (5 bases). The CDR3 loop spans 14 amino acids. The V and J ends lost 1 base and 5 bases respectively, with 12 bases between them. Germline CDR1 SGHRS, CDR2 YFSETQ. The CDR3 sequence: CASSLTGWETEAFF. DNA for the CDR3: TGCGCCAGCAGCTTGACAGGTTGGGAAACTGAAGCTTTCTTT.

This clonotype came up many times. J is TRBJ1-4 and V is TRBV7-2; 8 nucleotides agree with TRBD1. CDR3 length: 14 residues. Unmatched junction bases numbered 5, after V lost 5 bases and J lost 6 bases. Germline V lookup: CDR1 SGHTA, CDR2 FQGNSA. The CDR3 region has the DNA TGTGCCAGCAGCCTGACAGGGGTAGATGAAAAACTGTTTTTT. As protein: CASSLTGVDEKLFF.